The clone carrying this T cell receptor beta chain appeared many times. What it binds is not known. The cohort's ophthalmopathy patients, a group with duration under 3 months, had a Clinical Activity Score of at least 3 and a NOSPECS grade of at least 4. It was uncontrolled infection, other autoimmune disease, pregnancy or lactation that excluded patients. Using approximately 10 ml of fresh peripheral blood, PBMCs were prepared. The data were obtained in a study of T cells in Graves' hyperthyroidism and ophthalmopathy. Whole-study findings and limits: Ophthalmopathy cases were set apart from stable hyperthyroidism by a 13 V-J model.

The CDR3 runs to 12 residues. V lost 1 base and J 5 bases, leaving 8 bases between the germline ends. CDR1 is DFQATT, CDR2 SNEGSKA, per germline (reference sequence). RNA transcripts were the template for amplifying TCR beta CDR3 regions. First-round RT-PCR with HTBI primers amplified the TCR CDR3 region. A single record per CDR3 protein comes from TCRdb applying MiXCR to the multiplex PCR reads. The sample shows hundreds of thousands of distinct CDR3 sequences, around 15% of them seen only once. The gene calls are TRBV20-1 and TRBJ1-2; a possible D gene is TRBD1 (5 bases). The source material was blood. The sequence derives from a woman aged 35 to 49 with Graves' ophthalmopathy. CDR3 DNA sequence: TGCAGTGCTAGAGCGGGGGTATATGGCTACACCTTC. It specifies CSARAGVYGYTF.